The following is a TCR beta chain sequence with its context. Produced via immunoSEQ multiplex PCR; TCRdb's table is partial and in-frame only. The repertoire consists of 50,000 to 60,000 clones, with about nine tenths occurring once and the leading ten covering 0.45% to 0.65%. The record originates from a study of T cell changes during pregnancy in multiple sclerosis. CDR3 length equals 16 residues. V shed 7 bases and J 7 bases; nucleotides not matched to a gene: 16. CDR1 is ENHRY and CDR2 is SYGVKD in the germline V gene. The sample was CD4+ T cells from peripheral blood mononuclear cells, taken in the first trimester of pregnancy. This chain joins TRBV10-3 and TRBJ2-7; 10 bases are shared with TRBD2. The clonotype comes from a female donor with multiple sclerosis, enrolled in a pregnancy study. The CDR3 loop reads CAIKVTRAGGPGEQYF. The CDR3 coding sequence is TGTGCCATCAAAGTGACCCGAGCGGGAGGGCCGGGAGAGCAGTACTTC.